The clone carrying this TCR beta chain was picked up one time. Since a much larger clone is just one base distant, this may be a read error. The data were obtained in a study of glioma-infiltrating T cells. J was trimmed by 4 bases and V by 2 bases; bases with no gene match: 1. Germline V gives CDR1 SQVTM, CDR2 ANQGSEA. The CDR3 covers 12 residues. The iRepertoire nested amplicon-rescue multiplex PCR amplified TCR alpha and beta CDR3s from RNA. A single record per CDR3 protein comes from TCRdb applying MiXCR to the multiplex PCR reads. The sample has fewer than 250,000 distinct CDR3 sequences, approximately 30% seen once; the top ten hold around 20%.

The source of this sequence is a human donor with low-grade glioma or glioblastoma, undergoing nonglioma brain surgery, or in good health (not recorded which). The rearrangement joins TRBV29-1 to TRBJ1-1; 7 positions agree with TRBD1. Sequenced input: glioma tissue, nonneoplastic brain tissue, or PBMCs (not recorded which). In DNA form, the CDR3 reads TGCAGCGTTGAACAGGGGGGCACTGAAGCTTTCTTT. Protein: CSVEQGGTEAFF.